This passage covers 29 T cell receptor beta chains from one sample sequenced in a study of T cells in Graves' hyperthyroidism and ophthalmopathy. Amplification yielded TCR beta CDR3 regions, with RNA transcripts as the source. First-round RT-PCR of the TCR CDR3 relied on the HTBI primer set. In TCRdb, the multiplex PCR reads were re-called with MiXCR into one record per CDR3 protein. Among about 320,000 distinct CDR3 sequences listed, approximately 15% were seen once. What was sequenced was blood. The receptor set was obtained from a man aged 25-45 years with Graves' hyperthyroidism.

This clonotype occurred a few times. This rearrangement joins TRBV4-2 to TRBJ2-7; D is undetermined. This CDR3 comprises 16 residues. The ends were cut back, 0 bases at V and 0 bases at J, with 12 bases in the middle. The germline V gene has CDR1 LGHNA and CDR2 YNFKEQ. CDR3 protein: CASSQELDVSSYEQYF. The CDR3 nucleotides read TGTGCCAGCAGCCAAGAGCTTGACGTGAGCTCCTACGAGCAGTACTTC.

This clonotype was counted many times. The chain joins TRBV12-3 or TRBV12-4 to TRBJ2-3; the D is unclear. Trimming left V 4 bases short and J 9 bases short, with 20 bases between. This CDR3 has 15 residues. This CDR3 reads CASSSSHTDAVTQYF. CDR3 nucleotides: TGTGCCAGCAGTTCCTCTCACACGGACGCGGTGACGCAGTATTTT.

This clonotype was recorded many times. The chain links TRBV7-2 to TRBJ1-6, with D possibly matching TRBD1 (5 bases). V lost 5 bases and J lost 7, with 15 bases in between. Germline V gene data show CDR1 as SGHTA and CDR2 as FQGNSA. This CDR3 region has 15 residues. CDR3 protein: CASSTQWGGNSPLHF. Here the CDR3 DNA reads TGTGCCAGCAGCACCCAGTGGGGGGGAAATTCACCCCTCCACTTT.

The CDR3 protein is CASSLEEAYNEQFF. In nucleotides, the CDR3 is TGTGCCAGCAGCTTGGAGGAGGCTTACAATGAGCAGTTCTTC. The chain has TRBV5-6 and TRBJ2-1; D possibly corresponds to TRBD2 (5 bases). The CDR3 spans 14 residues. Trimming took 0 bases from V and 4 from J, leaving 8 bases between them. Germline assignment: CDR1 SGHDT and CDR2 YYEEEE.

This clonotype was seen ten or more times. The V and J genes are TRBV20-1 and TRBJ2-7, with D possibly matching TRBD1 (6 bases). Per germline, CDR1 DFQATT and CDR2 SNEGSKA (reference sequence). This CDR3 is 15 amino acids long. Deletions cut 5 bases from V and 1 base from J, with 18 bases between. The CDR3 coding sequence is TGCAGTGCTGGGAAGCCGGACAGTCCATCCTACGAGCAGTACTTC. This translates into CSAGKPDSPSYEQYF.

This clonotype showed up many times. CDR3 protein: CASSAGTGYTDTQYF. The DNA of the CDR3 is TGTGCCAGCAGCGCCGGGACAGGGTACACAGATACGCAGTATTTT. The gene calls are TRBV27 and TRBJ2-3; TRBD1 matches at 9 bases. The CDR3 totals 15 residues. Germline trimming cut 6 bases from V and 2 bases from J; bases unmatched to any gene: 6. Germline values: CDR1 MNHEY, CDR2 SMNVEV (reference sequence).

This clonotype was seen a few times. The rearrangement joins TRBV5-1 to TRBJ1-1; D is ambiguous. The CDR3 has 17 residues. V was trimmed by 1 base and J by 6 bases, leaving 22 bases between them. The germline V gene encodes CDR1 SGHRS and CDR2 YFSETQ. The CDR3 sequence is CASSLSRAGRPWPEAFF. In DNA form, the CDR3 reads TGCGCCAGCAGCTTGTCTAGGGCCGGGCGGCCTTGGCCTGAAGCTTTCTTT.

Concerning this clonotype: The junction differs from germline at one of its ends, possibly a read error. CDR3 in DNA: TGTGCCAGCAAGACAGGCTTGAGCTCCTACAATGAGCAGCTCTTC. Residues: CASKTGLSSYNEQLF. V and J are TRBV6-4 and TRBJ2-1; D is possibly TRBD1 (6 bases). The CDR3 is 15 residues long. Germline lookup yields CDR1 MRHNA and CDR2 SNTAGT.

This clonotype was counted ten times or more. This chain links TRBV18 with TRBJ2-7, with 7 bases aligning to TRBD2. The CDR3 totals 15 residues. Trimming at V came to 2 bases and at J to 3 bases, leaving 7 bases not matched to a gene. Per germline, CDR1 KGHSH and CDR2 LQKENI. The CDR3, as DNA: TGTGCCAGCTCACCATCCAACCCGGGAGGCTACGAGCAGTACTTC. Its protein is CASSPSNPGGYEQYF. The variable domain in full, completed from reference TRBV18 and TRBJ2-7, reads NAGVMQNPRHLVRRRGQEARLRCSPMKGHSHVYWYRQLPEEGLKFMVYLQKENIIDESGMPKERFSAEFPKEGPSILRIQQVVRGDSAAYFCASSPSNPGGYEQYFGPGTRLTVT.

The chain links TRBV27 to TRBJ2-7, with 14 bases fitting TRBD2. The CDR3 contains 16 residues. Germline CDR1 MNHEY, CDR2 SMNVEV (reference sequence). Unmatched junction bases numbered 5, after V lost 4 bases and J lost 3 bases. The CDR3 nucleotides are TGTGCCAGCAGTTCCGGGACTAGCGGGAGAATCTACGAGCAGTACTTC. Its protein product is CASSSGTSGRIYEQYF.

This clonotype has at least ten counts. CDR3: CASTGQGQYYGYTF. The CDR3 DNA reads as TGTGCCAGCACCGGACAGGGCCAATACTATGGCTACACCTTC. The gene calls are TRBV7-2 and TRBJ1-2; TRBD1 agrees at 8 bases. The V gene's germline CDR1 is SGHTA and CDR2 FQGNSA. The CDR3 has 14 amino acids. The ends lost 7 bases at V and 3 bases at J; junction bases unmatched: 7.

Concerning this clonotype itself: A read error may explain this, as a much larger clone is one base away. V and J are TRBV7-2 and TRBJ2-7; 11 bases agree with TRBD2. CDR1 and CDR2 (germline): SGHTA, FQGNSA. This CDR3 is built from 16 residues. CDR3 nucleotides: TGTGCCAGCAGCCTGGGGACTAGCGGAAGCTCCTACGAGCTGTACTTC. This translates into CASSLGTSGSSYELYF.

In this sample, this clonotype turned up a few times. The CDR3 bases are TGCAGTGCCCTGACCAACAGGGGGAACACTGAAGCTTTCTTT. Its translation: CSALTNRGNTEAFF. The J gene is TRBJ1-1, the V gene TRBV20-1; TRBD1 agrees at 7 bases. This CDR3 spans 14 amino acids. Germline V gene data show CDR1 as DFQATT and CDR2 as SNEGSKA (reference sequence). Trimming cost V 6 bases and J 1 base; bases outside gene matches: 8.

This chain uses TRBV2 with TRBJ2-2; the D call may be TRBD1 or TRBD2 (5 bases each). Germline-derived CDR1 and CDR2 are SNHLY and FYNNEI. The V end lost 6 bases, the J end lost 8 bases, and 10 bases lay between the germline ends. The CDR3 extends over 12 amino acids. In DNA, the CDR3 is TGTGCCAGCAGAGGGGACGGGGGGGAGCTGTTTTTT. It specifies CASRGDGGELFF.

This clonotype appeared many times. The chain uses TRBV7-3 and TRBJ2-3; D perhaps matches TRBD1 (6 bases). The V and J ends lost 5 bases and 4 bases respectively, with 10 bases between them. CDR3 length: 13 residues. Per germline, CDR1 SGHTA and CDR2 FQGTGA. The CDR3 region has the DNA TGTGCCAGCAGCCCGACAGGTGCAGATACGCAGTATTTT. Translation: CASSPTGADTQYF.

The sample holds many counts of this clonotype. In DNA, the CDR3 is TGTGCCAGCAGTGCCCCAGGGGGGAATGAAGCTTTCTTT. Amino acids: CASSAPGGNEAFF. V gene TRBV28 combines with J gene TRBJ1-1, with 7 bases that match TRBD1. Germline-derived CDR1 and CDR2 are MDHEN and SYDVKM. J gave up 7 bases and V 5 bases, and 7 bases lay outside the gene matches. This CDR3 region has 13 residues.

This clonotype has a count of ten or more. This chain links TRBV12-3 or TRBV12-4 with TRBJ1-1; D gene unclear. The CDR3 has 13 residues. Trimming took off 3 bases at V and 4 bases at J, with 9 bases between the two ends. The chain's CDR3 is CASSLNGGTEAFF. In DNA form, the CDR3 reads TGTGCCAGCAGTTTGAACGGCGGCACTGAAGCTTTCTTT.

This clonotype was seen only a few times. The chain joins TRBV5-5 to TRBJ1-5, with D uncertain. Trimming took 2 bases from V and 5 from J, leaving 14 bases between them. Germline V gene lookup returns CDR1 SGHKS and CDR2 YYEKEE (reference sequence). This CDR3 region has 15 residues. The DNA for the CDR3 is TGTGCCAGCAGCTTCGGGTGGTATCGGGATCAGCCCCAGCATTTT. Translating it yields CASSFGWYRDQPQHF.

There are many counts of this clonotype. This chain uses TRBV6-6 with TRBJ2-3; D call uncertain. CDR1 is MNHNY, CDR2 SVGAGI, per germline (reference sequence). The CDR3 has 16 amino acids. V was shortened by 2 bases and J by 2 bases, with 14 bases between the two germline ends. CDR3 sequence reads: CASSYTRFEDTDTQYF. CDR3 bases: TGTGCCAGCAGTTACACCCGTTTTGAGGACACAGATACGCAGTATTTT.

The sample holds many counts of this clonotype. The chain carries TRBV5-8 and TRBJ2-5; the match to TRBD2 covers 10 bases. Trimming cost V 5 bases and J 4 bases; bases outside gene matches: 11. This CDR3 is built from 16 residues. Germline V lookup: CDR1 SGHTS, CDR2 YDEGEE. CDR3 loop: CASSWLSGRAGETQYF. The CDR3, as DNA: TGTGCCAGCAGTTGGTTAAGCGGGAGGGCCGGAGAGACCCAGTACTTC.

This clonotype was seen at least ten times. J is TRBJ2-1 and V is TRBV20-1, with 9 bases that match TRBD2. Looked up from germline, CDR1 is DFQATT and CDR2 is SNEGSKA (reference sequence). V lost 1 base to trimming and J lost 4 bases; unmatched junction nucleotides: 2. This CDR3 is built from 14 residues. The DNA of the CDR3 is TGCAGTGCTAGAGTAGCGGGAGTATACAATGAGCAGTTCTTC. Amino acid sequence: CSARVAGVYNEQFF.

Regarding this clonotype: Mismatch with germline at one junction end may stem from a read error. The chain uses TRBV7-8 and TRBJ2-5, with 7 nucleotides matching TRBD2. The germline CDR1 and CDR2 sequences are SGHVS and FQNEAQ. The CDR3 loop spans 17 amino acids. CDR3: CASSLALLSGADETPYF. Written as DNA, the CDR3 is TGTGCCAGCAGCTTAGCGCTGCTAAGCGGGGCCGACGAGACCCCGTACTTC. The full variable domain, its missing parts supplied by reference TRBV7-8 and TRBJ2-5, is GAGVSQSPRYKVAKRGQDVALRCDPISGHVSLFWYQQALGQGPEFLTYFQNEAQLDKSGLPSDRFFAERPEGSVSTLKIQRTQQEDSAVYLCASSLALLSGADETPYFGPGTRLLVL.

The sample holds a few counts of this clonotype. This chain uses TRBV6-5 with TRBJ1-1; D uncertain. CDR3 length equals 14 residues. Germline CDR1 MNHEY, CDR2 SVGAGI. V was pared by 0 bases and J by 0 bases, with 5 bases between. CDR3 coding DNA: TGTGCCAGCAGTTACTCTGCCATGAACACTGAAGCTTTCTTT. As protein: CASSYSAMNTEAFF.

This clonotype was found a few times. The chain links TRBV4-1 to TRBJ2-7; TRBD1 or TRBD2 may be the D gene (5 bases each). Deletions cut 6 bases from V and 4 bases from J, with 19 bases between. The CDR3 runs 15 residues. CDR1 and CDR2 from the germline V gene are MGHRA and YSYEKL. CDR3 region: CASSLYPGRGYEQYF. CDR3 DNA: TGCGCCAGCAGTCTTTATCCGGGAAGGGGATACGAGCAGTACTTC.

This clonotype was seen ten or more times. The rearrangement links TRBV11-3 to TRBJ2-3; 9 positions agree with TRBD2. V shed 10 bases, J shed 2 bases, and the junction held 19 bases outside the gene matches. This CDR3 is built from 18 residues. The germline gives CDR1 SGHNT, CDR2 YENEEA. The CDR3 spells CATGVGGRASPSTDTQYF. CDR3 sequence (DNA): TGTGCCACCGGGGTTGGCGGGAGGGCCTCCCCATCCACAGATACGCAGTATTTT.

This clonotype was seen many times. The rearrangement joins TRBV12-3 or TRBV12-4 to TRBJ1-2, with 7 bases aligning to TRBD1. Unmatched junction bases numbered 9, after V lost 7 bases and J lost 4 bases. CDR3 size: 14 residues. The CDR3 here is CASKRTGTLYGYTF. Written as DNA, the CDR3 is TGTGCCAGCAAAAGGACAGGAACGCTCTATGGCTACACCTTC.

This clonotype has just a few counts. V gene TRBV2 combines with J gene TRBJ2-7; no reliable D call. This CDR3 region has 16 residues. Germline V gene sequence: CDR1 SNHLY, CDR2 FYNNEI. Trimming shortened V by 8 bases and J by 0 bases, and 20 bases separated the two germline ends. CDR3 in DNA: TGTGCCAGCTTAACTACTGAGACCCAAAGCTCCTACGAGCAGTACTTC. Amino acid sequence: CASLTTETQSSYEQYF.

The chain carries TRBV18 and TRBJ1-6; the D gene is possibly TRBD1 (6 bases). Germline loops: CDR1 KGHSH, CDR2 LQKENI. V was shortened by 4 bases and J by 9 bases, with 10 bases between the two germline ends. This CDR3 contains 13 residues. The DNA of the CDR3 is TGTGCCAGCTCACTCGGGGGCGCTTCACCCCTCCACTTT. Its translation: CASSLGGASPLHF.

The sample holds many counts of this clonotype. V gene TRBV2 combines with J gene TRBJ1-5; D is perhaps TRBD1 (6 bases). V lost 0 bases, J lost 6 bases, and 12 bases lay in between. Germline V CDR1 and CDR2: SNHLY, FYNNEI. The CDR3 has 15 amino acids. In nucleotides, the CDR3 is TGTGCCAGCAGTGAAGCGGGGGGGGCCGGTCAGCCCCAGCATTTT. This translates into CASSEAGGAGQPQHF. The variable domain in full, with the rest retrieved from reference TRBV2 and TRBJ1-5, is EPEVTQTPSHQVTQMGQEVILRCVPISNHLYFYWYRQILGQKVEFLVSFYNNEISEKSEIFDDQFSVERPDGSNFTLKIRSTKLEDSAMYFCASSEAGGAGQPQHFGDGTRLSIL.